The T cell receptor (beta chain) under discussion was sequenced for a study of T cells in Graves' hyperthyroidism and ophthalmopathy. The V gene's germline CDR1 is SGDLS and CDR2 YYNGEE. This CDR3 is 20 amino acids long. The V gene end was trimmed by 2 bases and the J gene end by 3 bases; junction bases not matched to a gene: 14. What was amplified from RNA transcripts were TCR beta CDR3 regions. First-round RT-PCR targeting the TCR CDR3 was performed with the HTBI primer set. TCRdb redid the calling of the multiplex PCR reads with MiXCR, one entry per CDR3 protein. The repertoire holds some 600,000 distinct CDR3 sequences, with around 14% as singletons. These patients, aged 18 to 65, had recently diagnosed hyperthyroidism lasting under 2 months.

The sequence derives from a woman between 25 and 40 years old with Graves' hyperthyroidism that later progressed to Graves' ophthalmopathy. What was sequenced was blood. The genes are TRBV9 and TRBJ2-2; 12 bases fit TRBD2. CDR3 coding DNA: TGTGCCAGCAGCGTGGGTACTTCGCTAGCGGGAGGGCGGGACACCGGGGAGCTGTTTTTT. Protein product: CASSVGTSLAGGRDTGELFF.